The following is a T cell receptor (beta chain) sequence with its context. Which antigen it targets is not known. No per-base quality is available; no much larger clone lies one base away. For sequencing of the TCRbeta CDR3 region, genomic DNA was extracted from the sorted cells. The immunoSEQ Assay was used to sequence the TCRbeta CDR3 regions. TCRdb took this table from immuneACCESS and kept in-frame rearrangements with V and J called. Such tables lack part of the clones; where checked against another copy, unresolved V genes explain under half of the gap, and the rest is unexplained. This sample gives about 12,000 clones in total; about 81% of them show up just once. The biggest ten clones account for around an eighth of the sample. These data are taken from a study of OX40 agonist ivuxolimab in advanced cancers. Background for the entire study: Ivuxolimab, which targeted the costimulatory receptor OX40 (CD134), was an agonistic, fully human IgG2 monoclonal antibody. The dose-escalation cohort was roughly 83% male with a mean age of around 62 years, ranging from about 23 to 85. Prior anti-PD-1, anti-PD-L1 or anti-CTLA-4 therapy was permitted, and approximately 41% of dose-escalation patients had received checkpoint inhibitors. Of the roughly 54 patients in dose escalation, 19 had hepatocellular carcinoma, approximately 15 had melanoma, 9 had renal cell carcinoma and 9 had head and neck cancer. Peripheral TCRbeta sequencing aimed to test whether ivuxolimab altered TCR sequence diversity and caused clonal T-cell expansion. Partial responses were achieved by three dose-escalation patients, of whom one had hepatocellular carcinoma and two had cutaneous melanoma. The paper describes the monotherapy dose-escalation part (N of about 52 patients) of the phase I trial of ivuxolimab. Intravenous ivuxolimab was administered to patients every 2 weeks at six dose levels: 0.01, 0.1, 0.3, 1.5, 3 and 10 mg/kg.

The trial excluded patients who had a history of autoimmune disease or were on systemic immunosuppression. Peripheral blood for TCR sequencing was drawn from every dose cohort at baseline, at cycle 4 day 1 and at cycle 7 day 1. Samples came from an open-label, multicenter, first-in-human phase I dose-escalation trial of ivuxolimab. Adults with locally advanced or metastatic melanoma, renal cell carcinoma, hepatocellular carcinoma or head and neck squamous cell carcinoma were enrolled in the trial. CD4+ and CD8+ T cells were sorted separately from peripheral blood before TCR sequencing. Here is what the overall study found, with its caveats: On average, CD8+ T cells showed more expanded clones than CD4+ T cells after ivuxolimab. At doses of 0.1 to 3.0 mg/kg, clonal expansion of both CD4+ and CD8+ T cells in blood was seen between baseline and week 6. Low levels of normalized T-cell clonal expansion were also seen in some patients who did not respond. In partial responders in the 0.1-3.0 mg/kg groups, normalized peripheral clonal expansion was found to be among the lowest, especially among CD8+ T cells. Antigen specificity was not determined for the clonally expanded peripheral T cells.

The CDR3 has 14 amino acids, counting the end cysteine and phenylalanine. Only the CDR3 part of the read is kept: 42 bases, read in frame from the first base. The V end loses 5 bases and the J end loses 5 bases, and a stretch of 13 bases separates them. CDR1 and CDR2, looked up from the germline V gene (reference sequence), are MNHEY and SMNVEV. This clonotype originated in an adult with an advanced solid tumor such as melanoma, head and neck, liver or kidney cancer. The chain couples TRBV27 to TRBJ2-1, and TRBD1 may be the D gene, going by 6 matching bases. The sample was CD4+ or CD8+ T cells sorted from blood, taken in a trial of the OX40 agonist ivuxolimab. The CDR3 in this case is CASSPGDGDNEQFF. Read as DNA, the sequence is TGTGCCAGCAGTCCAGGGGACGGTGACAATGAGCAGTTCTTC.